Shown below are 8 T cell receptor beta chains from a single sample sequenced in a study of glioma-infiltrating T cells after dendritic cell vaccination. Clones were sequenced by immunoSEQ multiplex PCR, and TCRdb holds only the in-frame ones, with some missing. This table has around 96,000 clones, over 60% appearing once. The sample in question was blood, obtained before dendritic cell vaccination. These receptor sequences come from a human donor with glioblastoma.

The chain couples TRBV4-1 to TRBJ2-7; 11 bases align to TRBD1. The CDR3 spans 15 residues. V lost 5 bases, J lost 6 bases, and 9 bases stayed unmatched. CDR1 is MGHRA, CDR2 YSYEKL, per germline. Written as DNA, the CDR3 is TGCGCCAGCAGCTCCCGGGACAGGGGGACCGTCGAGCAGTACTTC. It translates to CASSSRDRGTVEQYF.

The chain links TRBV19 to TRBJ2-7, with 9 bases fitting TRBD2. CDR3 length: 15 amino acids. Germline loops: CDR1 LNHDA, CDR2 SQIVND (reference sequence). Unmatched junction bases numbered 10, after V lost 5 bases and J lost 5 bases. The chain's CDR3 is CASSPRASGNHEQYF. CDR3 in DNA: TGTGCCAGTAGTCCCCGGGCTAGCGGGAACCACGAGCAGTACTTC.

The chain joins TRBV6-1 to TRBJ1-5, with D perhaps TRBD1 (6 bases). Germline assignment: CDR1 MNHNS and CDR2 SASEGT. V lost 1 base to trimming and J lost 1 base, with 11 bases between them. This CDR3 region has 16 residues. CDR3 bases: TGTGCCAGCAGTGAAGAGGGGCAGGGGAGCAATCAGCCCCAGCATTTT. It encodes CASSEEGQGSNQPQHF.

This chain joins TRBV14 and TRBJ2-3; D is uncertain. The V gene lost 1 base and the J gene lost 1 base, with 12 bases spanning the gap. There are 16 residues in the CDR3. From germline, CDR1 is SGHDN and CDR2 FVKESK. The CDR3 DNA reads TGTGCCAGCAGCCAAGTCGGCGGCTCCCGCACAGATACGCAGTATTTT. Amino acid sequence: CASSQVGGSRTDTQYF.

The V and J genes are TRBV5-1 and TRBJ2-1, with TRBD1 identical over 9 bases. Germline V gene data show CDR1 as SGHRS and CDR2 as YFSETQ. V lost 0 bases and J lost 2; bases outside the gene matches: 3. The CDR3 has 16 residues. CDR3 sequence (DNA): TGCGCCAGCAGCTTGGTGTGGGACAGGGCCTACAATGAGCAGTTCTTC. Its protein is CASSLVWDRAYNEQFF.

J is TRBJ2-4 and V is TRBV18, with 11 nucleotides matching TRBD2. CDR1 is KGHSH and CDR2 is LQKENI in the germline V gene. This CDR3 has 23 residues. The V and J ends lost 4 bases and 0 bases, in that order; junction bases with no gene match: 23. CDR3 region: CASSRIHPGTSGVSGAAKNIQYF. For the CDR3, the DNA is TGTGCCAGCTCACGCATACACCCCGGGACTAGCGGAGTAAGTGGTGCAGCCAAAAACATTCAGTACTTC.

The chain employs TRBV30 and TRBJ1-6; D remains unclear. Germline-derived CDR1 and CDR2 are GTSNPN and SVGIG (reference sequence). The CDR3 has 13 residues. Trimming took 1 base from V and 6 from J, leaving 7 bases between them. As DNA, the CDR3 is TGTGCCTGGAGTGCCGGGTTTAATTCACCCCTCCACTTT. This encodes CAWSAGFNSPLHF.

This chain joins TRBV6-6 and TRBJ2-7; the match to TRBD2 covers 9 bases. CDR1 and CDR2 (germline): MNHNY, SVGAGI (reference sequence). J gave up 8 bases and V 7 bases, and 15 bases lay outside the gene matches. This CDR3 spans 15 amino acids. The CDR3, as DNA: TGTGCCAGCACCCTGGCGGGGGGTAGCGGGAGTAAGCAGTACTTC. It encodes CASTLAGGSGSKQYF.